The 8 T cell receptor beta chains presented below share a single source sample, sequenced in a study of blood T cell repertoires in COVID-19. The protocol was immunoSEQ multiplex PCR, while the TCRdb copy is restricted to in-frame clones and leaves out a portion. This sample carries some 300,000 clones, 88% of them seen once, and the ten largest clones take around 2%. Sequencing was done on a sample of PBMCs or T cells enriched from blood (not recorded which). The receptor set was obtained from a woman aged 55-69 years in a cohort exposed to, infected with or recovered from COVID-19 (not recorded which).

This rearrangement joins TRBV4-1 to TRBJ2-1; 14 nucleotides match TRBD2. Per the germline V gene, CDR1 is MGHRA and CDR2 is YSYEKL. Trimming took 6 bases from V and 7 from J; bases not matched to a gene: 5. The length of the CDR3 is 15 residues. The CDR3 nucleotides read TGCGCCAGCAGGGGGACTAGCGGGAGTCGAAATGAGCAGTTCTTC. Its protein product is CASRGTSGSRNEQFF.

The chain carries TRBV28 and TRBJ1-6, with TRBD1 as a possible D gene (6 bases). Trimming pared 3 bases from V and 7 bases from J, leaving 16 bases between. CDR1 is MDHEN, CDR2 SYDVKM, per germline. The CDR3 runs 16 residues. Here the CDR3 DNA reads TGTGCCAGCAGTTTGAATGCCAGGGGTGGGAATTCACCCCTCCACTTT. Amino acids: CASSLNARGGNSPLHF.

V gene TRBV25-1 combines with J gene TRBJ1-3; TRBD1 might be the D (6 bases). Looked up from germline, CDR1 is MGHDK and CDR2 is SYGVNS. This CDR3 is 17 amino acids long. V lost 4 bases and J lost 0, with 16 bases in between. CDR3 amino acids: CASSGRQDLTSGNTIYF. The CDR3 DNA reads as TGTGCCAGCAGTGGAAGACAGGATCTTACCTCTGGAAACACCATATATTTT.

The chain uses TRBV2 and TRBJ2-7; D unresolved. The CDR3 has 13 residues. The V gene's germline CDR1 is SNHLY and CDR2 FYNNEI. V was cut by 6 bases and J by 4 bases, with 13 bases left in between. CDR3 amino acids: CASSSVSVYEQYF. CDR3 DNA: TGTGCCAGCAGCTCTGTGTCCGTATACGAGCAGTACTTC.

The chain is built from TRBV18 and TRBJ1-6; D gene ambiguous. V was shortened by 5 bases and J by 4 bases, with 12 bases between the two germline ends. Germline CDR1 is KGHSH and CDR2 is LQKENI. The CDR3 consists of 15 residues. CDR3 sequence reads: CASSSREEYNSPLHF. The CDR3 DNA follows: TGTGCCAGCTCATCTCGGGAGGAATATAATTCACCCCTCCACTTT. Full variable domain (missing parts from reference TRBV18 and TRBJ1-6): NAGVMQNPRHLVRRRGQEARLRCSPMKGHSHVYWYRQLPEEGLKFMVYLQKENIIDESGMPKERFSAEFPKEGPSILRIQQVVRGDSAAYFCASSSREEYNSPLHFGNGTRLTVT.

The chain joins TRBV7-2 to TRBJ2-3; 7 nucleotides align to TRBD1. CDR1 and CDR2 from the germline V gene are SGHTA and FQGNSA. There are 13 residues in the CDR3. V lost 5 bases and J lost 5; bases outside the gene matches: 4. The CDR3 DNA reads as TGTGCCAGCAGCGCGCAGGGGGAAGATACGCAGTATTTT. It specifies CASSAQGEDTQYF.

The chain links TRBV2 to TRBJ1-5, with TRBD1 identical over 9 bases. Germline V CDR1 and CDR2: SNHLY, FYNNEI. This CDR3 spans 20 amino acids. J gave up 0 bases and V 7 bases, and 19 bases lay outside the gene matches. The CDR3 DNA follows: TGTGCCAGCAACAGGAACCCTCGGGACAGGGAAGGGAATAGCAATCAGCCCCAGCATTTT. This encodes CASNRNPRDREGNSNQPQHF.

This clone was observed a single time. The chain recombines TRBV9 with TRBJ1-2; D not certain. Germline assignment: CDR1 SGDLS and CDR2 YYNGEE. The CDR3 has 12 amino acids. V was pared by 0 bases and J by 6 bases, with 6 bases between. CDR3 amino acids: CASSVVGDGYTF. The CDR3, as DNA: TGTGCCAGCAGCGTAGTCGGGGATGGCTACACCTTC.